Presented here are 3 T cell receptor beta chains from one specimen sequenced in a study of T cell responses to AZD1222 COVID-19 vaccine. Produced via immunoSEQ multiplex PCR; TCRdb's table is partial and in-frame only. The profile shows 110,000 to 150,000 clones, about 90% of them singletons. Here the sequenced sample was peripheral blood, taken 28 days after the second AZD1222 dose. The source is an adult who received the AZD1222 COVID-19 vaccine.

This chain connects TRBV18 to TRBJ1-5; D gene ambiguous. Germline CDR1 is KGHSH and CDR2 is LQKENI. Deletions cut 2 bases from V and 0 bases from J, with 8 bases between. CDR3 size: 15 residues. The CDR3 DNA reads TGTGCCAGCTCACCAGCAGCTTATAGCAATCAGCCCCAGCATTTT. This gives the protein CASSPAAYSNQPQHF.

The chain recombines TRBV5-4 with TRBJ1-1; TRBD1 is a possible D gene (5 bases). CDR3 length: 14 residues. Per the germline V gene, CDR1 is SGHNT and CDR2 is YYREEE (reference sequence). V lost 0 bases and J 4 bases, leaving 10 bases between the germline ends. DNA for the CDR3: TGTGCCAGCAGCTTGGCCGGGGGGATCACTGAAGCTTTCTTT. Translated: CASSLAGGITEAFF.

CDR3 in DNA: TGTGCCAGTAGTATCGGACGGAACACCGGGGAGCTGTTTTTT. The encoded protein is CASSIGRNTGELFF. The chain combines TRBV19 with TRBJ2-2; D uncertain. The CDR3 is 14 amino acids. Trimming stripped 3 bases from V and 1 base from J, with 6 bases between. Germline V gene sequence: CDR1 LNHDA, CDR2 SQIVND (reference sequence).